The 32 T cell receptor beta chains below were found in one sample sequenced in a study of blood T cells in healthy people across ages. Alongside a J-beta primer mix, a sample-barcoded 5' primer served in a second PCR lasting about 7 to 11 cycles. One entry per CDR3 protein, called by TCRdb with MiXCR from the 5' RACE reads. The repertoire has 600,000 to 1,000,000 distinct CDR3 sequences, 55% to 70% of them found once; the top ten carry approximately 20%. The sequencing sample was made of blood. Receptor source: a man aged 30-40 years in good health.

V gene TRBV4-1 combines with J gene TRBJ2-5; D gene unclear. CDR1 is MGHRA and CDR2 is YSYEKL in the germline V gene. V was shortened by 1 base and J by 5 bases, with 14 bases between the two germline ends. The CDR3 runs 15 residues. The chain's CDR3 is CASSQVGDRAETQYF. CDR3 nucleotides: TGCGCCAGCAGCCAAGTCGGCGATAGGGCGGAGACCCAGTACTTC.

The genes are TRBV7-2 and TRBJ1-5, with D perhaps matching TRBD1 (5 bases). CDR3 size: 15 residues. The V end was cut by 4 bases, the J end by 5 bases, with 15 bases between. CDR1 is SGHTA and CDR2 is FQGNSA in the germline V gene. This CDR3 reads CASSSRGGGDQPQHF. CDR3 bases: TGTGCCAGCAGCTCCCGGGGCGGGGGGGATCAGCCCCAGCATTTT.

This clonotype appeared a few times. The chain employs TRBV29-1 and TRBJ2-1; 10 bases are a match to TRBD2. The CDR3 has 11 amino acids. Trimming removed 4 bases from V and 15 bases from J; junction bases left unmatched: 6. CDR1 SQVTM and CDR2 ANQGSEA come from the germline V gene. As DNA, the CDR3 is TGCAGCGTTGGTTCTAGCGGGAGCACGTTCTTC. The encoded protein is CSVGSSGSTFF.

This clonotype was counted at least ten times. J is TRBJ1-2 and V is TRBV12-3 or TRBV12-4; D is ambiguous. CDR3 length: 15 amino acids. The V and J ends lost 5 bases and 3 bases respectively, with 16 bases between them. The CDR3 DNA sequence: TGTGCCAGCAGTCCCCCCGAGCGCAGATACTATGGCTACACCTTC. The encoded protein is CASSPPERRYYGYTF.

This rearrangement joins TRBV20-1 to TRBJ1-5; possibly TRBD1 for D (5 bases). V was pared by 3 bases and J by 5 bases, with 20 bases between. The germline V gene has CDR1 DFQATT and CDR2 SNEGSKA (reference sequence). The CDR3 extends over 16 amino acids. CDR3 protein: CSASDPTQGGDQPQHF. For the CDR3, the DNA is TGCAGTGCTAGTGATCCAACGCAGGGCGGGGATCAGCCCCAGCATTTT.

This chain links TRBV24-1 with TRBJ2-1; D ambiguous. Germline loops: CDR1 KGHDR, CDR2 SFDVKD. Deletions cut 7 bases from V and 8 bases from J, with 11 bases between. This CDR3 is built from 12 residues. The CDR3 reads CATRSSADEQFF. CDR3 in DNA: TGTGCCACCAGGTCTTCCGCGGATGAGCAGTTCTTC.

This clonotype was recorded a few times. The chain joins TRBV6-5 to TRBJ2-1; possibly TRBD1 for D (6 bases). This CDR3 has 16 residues. CDR1 is MNHEY, CDR2 SVGAGI, per germline. Trimming shortened V by 0 bases and J by 6 bases, and 15 bases separated the two germline ends. DNA for the CDR3: TGTGCCAGCAGTTACTCTTGGGACACGAAAGGCAATGAGCAGTTCTTC. It codes for CASSYSWDTKGNEQFF.

CDR3: CASSALDRAFEQYF. In DNA, the CDR3 is TGTGCCAGCAGCGCCCTAGACAGGGCGTTCGAGCAGTACTTC. The chain employs TRBV9 and TRBJ2-5; 7 bases agree with TRBD1. TRBJ2-7 matches the DNA end more closely, so the J call is doubtful. The CDR3 sequence is 14 residues long. The germline CDR1 and CDR2 sequences are SGDLS and YYNGEE.

In the case of this clonotype: It may be a read error: a sequence one base away is much more abundant. The chain joins TRBV27 to TRBJ2-5, with D possibly being TRBD1 (5 bases). TRBJ2-7 explains the end of the DNA better; the J call may be wrong. The germline gives CDR1 MNHEY, CDR2 SMNVEV (reference sequence). This CDR3 has 14 residues. The CDR3 here is CASSLSRDVCEQYF. The CDR3 coding sequence is TGTGCCAGCAGTTTATCCAGGGATGTCTGCGAGCAGTACTTC.

The chain couples TRBV4-3 to TRBJ1-1; 8 nucleotides line up with TRBD1. Germline V CDR1 and CDR2: LGHNA, YSLEER. This CDR3 is 17 amino acids long. The J segment lost 0 bases and the V segment lost 2 bases, leaving 8 bases of the junction unmatched. The CDR3 nucleotides are TGCGCCAGCAGCCAATCCGTCTGGACAGGGATGAACACTGAAGCTTTCTTT. It specifies CASSQSVWTGMNTEAFF.

The chain links TRBV27 to TRBJ1-2; TRBD1 agrees at 7 bases. The CDR3 has 13 residues. From germline, CDR1 is MNHEY and CDR2 SMNVEV (reference sequence). V lost 5 bases to trimming and J lost 8 bases; unmatched junction nucleotides: 8. The CDR3 protein is CASSRQGSGGYTF. The CDR3 DNA is TGTGCCAGCAGTCGACAGGGTTCGGGCGGCTACACCTTC.

The chain has TRBV7-2 and TRBJ2-3; D is undetermined. This CDR3 has 12 amino acids. The germline CDR1 and CDR2 sequences are SGHTA and FQGNSA. The V gene lost 1 base and the J gene lost 7 bases, with 6 bases spanning the gap. Here the CDR3 DNA reads TGTGCCAGCAGCTTAGGACCTAATACGCAGTATTTT. This codes for CASSLGPNTQYF.

The J gene is TRBJ2-7, the V gene TRBV18, with TRBD2 matching over 10 bases. V lost 1 base to trimming and J lost 3 bases; unmatched junction nucleotides: 3. The germline gives CDR1 KGHSH, CDR2 LQKENI. This CDR3 has 15 residues. CDR3 bases: TGTGCCAGCTCACCACGGCCTAGCGGGAGCTACGAGCAGTACTTC. It specifies CASSPRPSGSYEQYF. Combining the CDR3 with reference TRBV18 and TRBJ2-7 gives the whole variable domain NAGVMQNPRHLVRRRGQEARLRCSPMKGHSHVYWYRQLPEEGLKFMVYLQKENIIDESGMPKERFSAEFPKEGPSILRIQQVVRGDSAAYFCASSPRPSGSYEQYFGPGTRLTVT.

This chain uses TRBV29-1 with TRBJ2-2; D might be TRBD1 or TRBD2, each matching 5 bases. The length of the CDR3 is 14 residues. Germline V gene sequence: CDR1 SQVTM, CDR2 ANQGSEA. The V and J ends lost 8 bases and 5 bases respectively, with 18 bases between them. In nucleotides, the CDR3 is TGCAGCTTCGCGACGGTGAGGGGTACCGGGGAGCTGTTTTTT. Amino acid sequence: CSFATVRGTGELFF.

This chain links TRBV6-2 or TRBV6-3 with TRBJ2-1; D might be TRBD2 (7 bases). This CDR3 has 16 amino acids. V lost 6 bases and J 0 bases, leaving 15 bases between the germline ends. Germline lookup yields CDR1 MNHEY and CDR2 SVGEGT. The CDR3 nucleotides are TGTGCCAGCAGACCGGGGGGCGGGGGCTCCTACAATGAGCAGTTCTTC. This gives the protein CASRPGGGGSYNEQFF.

The rearrangement joins TRBV20-1 to TRBJ2-5, with TRBD1 matching over 7 bases. CDR3 length: 15 amino acids. V was pared by 0 bases and J by 5 bases, with 9 bases of the junction left unmatched. The germline gives CDR1 DFQATT, CDR2 SNEGSKA (reference sequence). The chain's CDR3 is CSARDGRGLAETQYF. In nucleotides, the CDR3 is TGCAGTGCTAGAGATGGCAGGGGGTTAGCGGAGACCCAGTACTTC.

CDR3 loop: CASSSGLASSAEQFF. In DNA, the CDR3 is TGTGCCAGCAGCTCGGGACTAGCATCAAGTGCTGAGCAGTTCTTC. The chain joins TRBV7-6 to TRBJ2-1; TRBD2 agrees at 9 bases. In germline, CDR1 is SGHVS, CDR2 FNYEAQ. Unmatched junction bases numbered 10, after V lost 4 bases and J lost 9 bases. The CDR3 is 15 amino acids. The full variable domain, completed using reference TRBV7-6 and TRBJ2-1, is GAGVSQSPRYKVTKRGQDVALRCDPISGHVSLYWYRQALGQGPEFLTYFNYEAQQDKSGLPNDRFSAERPEGSISTLTIQRTEQRDSAMYRCASSSGLASSAEQFFGPGTRLTVL.

The V gene is TRBV3-1, the J gene TRBJ1-6, with TRBD1 matching over 8 bases. The germline CDR1 and CDR2 sequences are LGHDT and YNNKEL (reference sequence). V shed 4 bases and J 7 bases; nucleotides not matched to a gene: 3. The CDR3 covers 14 residues. CDR3 region: CASSRGQENSPLHF. In DNA form, the CDR3 reads TGTGCCAGCAGCCGGGGACAGGAAAATTCACCCCTCCACTTT.

The sample holds one count of this clonotype. This sequence joins TRBV10-2 and TRBJ2-5, with D possibly matching TRBD2 (6 bases). This CDR3 is 12 amino acids long. The V and J ends lost 8 bases and 9 bases respectively, with 16 bases between them. The germline gives CDR1 WSHSY, CDR2 SAAADI. The DNA of the CDR3 is TGCGCCAGCCGCGATCCAACGGGAGCCCAGTACTTC. Its translation is CASRDPTGAQYF.

The CDR3 is CASSSRGGAYEKLFF. Written as DNA, the CDR3 is TGTGCCAGCAGCTCCCGTGGGGGGGCTTATGAAAAACTGTTTTTT. The chain carries TRBV7-2 and TRBJ1-4; possibly TRBD1 for D (6 bases). The CDR3 runs to 15 residues. V lost 4 bases and J lost 6, with 15 bases in between. Per germline, CDR1 SGHTA and CDR2 FQGNSA.

The V gene is TRBV29-1, the J gene TRBJ1-4; 9 bases match TRBD1. The CDR3 is made up of 18 amino acids. The germline V gene has CDR1 SQVTM and CDR2 ANQGSEA. The V gene end was trimmed by 3 bases and the J gene end by 12 bases; junction bases not matched to a gene: 23. The CDR3 bases are TGCAGCGTTGAGTGGACAGGGGATAAGGCGGGTCCGAAGCCGGAACTGTTTTTT. Encoded protein: CSVEWTGDKAGPKPELFF.

The V call is TRBV20-1, the J call TRBJ1-2, with D tentatively TRBD1 (6 bases). Deletions cut 5 bases from V and 8 bases from J, with 15 bases between. CDR3 length equals 12 residues. The germline V gene has CDR1 DFQATT and CDR2 SNEGSKA (reference sequence). In nucleotides, the CDR3 is TGCAGTGCTTCTCGTACAGGGCAGGGCTACACCTTC. Its protein product is CSASRTGQGYTF.

The rearrangement links TRBV14 to TRBJ1-2; D remains unclear. Germline V CDR1 and CDR2: SGHDN, FVKESK. The V end lost 0 bases, the J end lost 2 bases, and 10 bases lay between the germline ends. CDR3 size: 15 residues. The DNA for the CDR3 is TGTGCCAGCAGCCAAGAACTCCTTGGGAACTATGGCTACACCTTC. Its protein product is CASSQELLGNYGYTF.

The genes are TRBV29-1 and TRBJ2-1; D ambiguous. V was shortened by 0 bases and J by 6 bases, with 9 bases between the two germline ends. Germline V gene lookup returns CDR1 SQVTM and CDR2 ANQGSEA. The CDR3 consists of 13 residues. CDR3 in amino acids: CSVEERLGNEQFF. CDR3 DNA sequence: TGCAGCGTTGAAGAAAGGCTCGGCAATGAGCAGTTCTTC.

The V gene is TRBV20-1, the J gene TRBJ2-1; no reliable D call. This CDR3 has 13 amino acids. The germline V and J ends were trimmed by 0 bases and 11 bases, with 14 bases remaining between them. Germline loops: CDR1 DFQATT, CDR2 SNEGSKA (reference sequence). Written as DNA, the CDR3 is TGCAGTGCTAGAGACGGAACGGATGGTAAGCAGTTCTTC. Protein: CSARDGTDGKQFF.

This chain connects TRBV12-3 or TRBV12-4 to TRBJ2-3, with D perhaps matching TRBD2 (6 bases). Between the trimmed V and J ends, which lost 3 bases and 2 bases, there was a span of 9 bases. The CDR3 extends over 14 amino acids. CDR3 region: CASSFLAATDTQYF. CDR3 nucleotide sequence: TGTGCCAGCAGTTTTTTAGCGGCCACAGATACGCAGTATTTT.

V is TRBV4-3 and J is TRBJ2-6; the match to TRBD1 covers 9 bases. J gave up 1 base and V 3 bases, and 7 bases lay outside the gene matches. The length of the CDR3 is 18 residues. Germline V gene sequence: CDR1 LGHNA, CDR2 YSLEER. The CDR3 DNA sequence: TGCGCCAGCAGCCAGGAACCCGGGACAGGGTCTGGGGCCAACGTCCTGACTTTC. Encoded protein: CASSQEPGTGSGANVLTF.

V gene TRBV6-5 combines with J gene TRBJ2-3, with 8 bases fitting TRBD2. Trimming took 5 bases from V and 6 from J; bases not matched to a gene: 10. The CDR3 loop spans 15 amino acids. The germline gives CDR1 MNHEY, CDR2 SVGAGI. The CDR3 reads CASSPPSGSGDTQYF. The CDR3 nucleotides read TGTGCCAGCAGTCCCCCAAGCGGGAGCGGGGATACGCAGTATTTT.

This clonotype was detected a few times. CDR3 protein: CSAVSGRAFNEQFF. Here the CDR3 DNA reads TGCAGTGCCGTTAGCGGGAGGGCCTTCAATGAGCAGTTCTTC. The chain carries TRBV20-1 and TRBJ2-1; 11 bases align to TRBD2. The V gene end was trimmed by 6 bases and the J gene end by 6 bases; junction bases not matched to a gene: 7. The CDR3 is 14 residues long. CDR1 is DFQATT and CDR2 is SNEGSKA in the germline V gene (reference sequence).

This rearrangement joins TRBV29-1 to TRBJ2-7; D is uncertain. The V gene's germline CDR1 is SQVTM and CDR2 ANQGSEA. Trimming took 1 base from V and 5 from J, leaving 12 bases between them. The CDR3 covers 13 residues. Here the CDR3 DNA reads TGCAGCGTTGAAGGGCGAACTACCAACGAGCAGTACTTC. Its translation: CSVEGRTTNEQYF.

This clonotype was seen a handful of times. This chain uses TRBV14 with TRBJ2-1; TRBD2 aligns across 7 bases. CDR3 length: 14 amino acids. V was pared by 4 bases and J by 6 bases, with 6 bases of the junction left unmatched. Germline loops: CDR1 SGHDN, CDR2 FVKESK. CDR3 protein: CASSRPGRANEQFF. The CDR3 bases are TGTGCCAGCAGCCGACCAGGGAGGGCCAATGAGCAGTTCTTC.

The gene calls are TRBV20-1 and TRBJ2-5, with TRBD1 identical over 7 bases. The better agreement between TRBJ2-7 and the DNA end casts doubt on the J call. This CDR3 spans 13 amino acids. Looked up from germline, CDR1 is DFQATT and CDR2 is SNEGSKA (reference sequence). This CDR3 is CSASSDRVYEQYF. The CDR3 region has the DNA TGCAGTGCTAGCAGCGACAGGGTCTACGAGCAGTACTTC.